The rows below give T cell receptor beta chains drawn from one sample of a study of blood T cell repertoires in COVID-19. TCRdb's table, derived via immunoSEQ multiplex PCR, lists solely in-frame clones and lacks some. This sample has 25,000 or so clones, with around 94% found just once. The sample comprised peripheral blood. The receptors here all came from a woman aged 45-65 years with active COVID-19. Both conserved end residues are part of each CDR3. The order of the fields is D gene, J gene, clone size, V gene, CDR3 protein, CDR3 DNA. The D gene is left open where the match is weak. Clone size is not always given. Where it is, it says once, few, many or a class for expanded clones.

d_gene: -; j_gene: TRBJ2-1; abundance: -; v_gene: TRBV7-9; CDR3aa: CASSLGPGNEQFF; CDR3nt: TGTGCCAGCAGCTTAGGACCAGGCAATGAGCAGTTCTTC
d_gene: -; j_gene: TRBJ1-1; abundance: -; v_gene: TRBV28; CDR3aa: CASSSLPRTANTEAFF; CDR3nt: TGTGCCAGCAGTTCGCTCCCTCGGACAGCGAACACTGAAGCTTTCTTT
d_gene: TRBD1; j_gene: TRBJ1-4; abundance: -; v_gene: TRBV18; CDR3aa: CASSSSTGGGEKLFF; CDR3nt: TGTGCCAGCTCGAGCTCGACAGGGGGCGGTGAAAAACTGTTTTTT
d_gene: -; j_gene: TRBJ2-5; abundance: few; v_gene: TRBV27; CDR3aa: CASSLWTGQETQYF; CDR3nt: TGTGCCAGCAGTCTTTGGACGGGACAAGAGACCCAGTACTTC
d_gene: TRBD1; j_gene: TRBJ1-6; abundance: once; v_gene: TRBV3-1/TRBV3-2; CDR3aa: CASSPEQGRSPLHF; CDR3nt: TGTGCCAGCAGCCCGGAACAGGGGCGATCACCCCTCCACTTT
d_gene: TRBD2; j_gene: TRBJ2-1; abundance: -; v_gene: TRBV3-1/TRBV3-2; CDR3aa: CASSPLAGGNNEQFF; CDR3nt: TGTGCCAGCAGCCCCCTAGCGGGGGGTAACAATGAGCAGTTCTTC
d_gene: TRBD1; j_gene: TRBJ1-2; abundance: -; v_gene: TRBV15; CDR3aa: CATSRGDRGARGYTF; CDR3nt: TGTGCCACCAGCAGAGGGGACAGGGGAGCTAGAGGCTACACCTTC
d_gene: TRBD1; j_gene: TRBJ2-1; abundance: -; v_gene: TRBV6-5; CDR3aa: CASSYAVGTGANEQFF; CDR3nt: TGTGCCAGCAGTTACGCAGTAGGGACAGGGGCCAATGAGCAGTTCTTC
d_gene: TRBD1; j_gene: TRBJ1-5; abundance: -; v_gene: TRBV7-9; CDR3aa: CASSSGTDNQPQHF; CDR3nt: TGTGCCAGCAGCTCCGGGACAGACAATCAGCCCCAGCATTTT
d_gene: -; j_gene: TRBJ1-1; abundance: -; v_gene: TRBV5-1; CDR3aa: CASSPVGGGYTEAFF; CDR3nt: TGCGCCAGCAGCCCGGTCGGGGGGGGATATACTGAAGCTTTCTTT
d_gene: TRBD1; j_gene: TRBJ1-2; abundance: -; v_gene: TRBV29-1; CDR3aa: CSVPGSAGGNYGYTF; CDR3nt: TGCAGCGTCCCTGGGTCAGCAGGGGGTAACTATGGCTACACCTTC
d_gene: -; j_gene: TRBJ2-2; abundance: -; v_gene: TRBV2; CDR3aa: CASSGLTVAGELFF; CDR3nt: TGTGCCAGCAGTGGACTGACGGTGGCCGGGGAGCTGTTTTTT
d_gene: TRBD2; j_gene: TRBJ2-1; abundance: -; v_gene: TRBV9; CDR3aa: CANNGTSEDNGQFF; CDR3nt: TGTGCCAACAACGGGACTAGTGAGGACAATGGGCAGTTCTTC
d_gene: -; j_gene: TRBJ1-2; abundance: -; v_gene: TRBV11-2; CDR3aa: CASSLQISNYGYTF; CDR3nt: TGTGCCAGCAGCTTACAGATCTCTAACTATGGCTACACCTTC
d_gene: -; j_gene: TRBJ2-5; abundance: -; v_gene: TRBV24-1; CDR3aa: CATSEHGRETQYF; CDR3nt: TGTGCCACCAGTGAACATGGGAGGGAGACCCAGTACTTC
d_gene: TRBD1; j_gene: TRBJ1-2; abundance: -; v_gene: TRBV2; CDR3aa: CASLGQAFNYGYTF; CDR3nt: TGTGCCAGCCTCGGACAGGCCTTTAACTATGGCTACACCTTC
d_gene: -; j_gene: TRBJ2-3; abundance: -; v_gene: TRBV19; CDR3aa: CASTAGITTDTQYF; CDR3nt: TGTGCCAGTACCGCGGGGATCACGACAGATACGCAGTATTTT
d_gene: TRBD1; j_gene: TRBJ2-1; abundance: once; v_gene: TRBV5-1; CDR3aa: CASSVDRDNEQFF; CDR3nt: TGCGCCAGCAGCGTCGACAGGGACAATGAGCAGTTCTTC
d_gene: -; j_gene: TRBJ2-7; abundance: -; v_gene: TRBV29-1; CDR3aa: CSVGDTAYEQYF; CDR3nt: TGCAGCGTTGGGGACACCGCCTACGAGCAGTACTTC
d_gene: TRBD1; j_gene: TRBJ2-3; abundance: -; v_gene: TRBV10-3; CDR3aa: CATAGTGTTDTQYF; CDR3nt: TGTGCCACCGCCGGGACAGGGACCACAGATACGCAGTATTTT
d_gene: -; j_gene: TRBJ2-3; abundance: once; v_gene: TRBV28; CDR3aa: CASSPRRIGGTDTQYF; CDR3nt: TGTGCCAGCAGTCCGCGCCGGATAGGGGGCACAGATACGCAGTATTTT
d_gene: -; j_gene: TRBJ2-6; abundance: -; v_gene: TRBV19; CDR3aa: CASSSRGVSGANVLTF; CDR3nt: TGTGCCAGTAGTTCCCGCGGGGTCTCTGGGGCCAACGTCCTGACTTTC
d_gene: -; j_gene: TRBJ2-2; abundance: -; v_gene: TRBV5-1; CDR3aa: CASSLDSYGELFF; CDR3nt: TGCGCCAGCAGCCTGGACAGCTACGGGGAGCTGTTTTTT
d_gene: -; j_gene: TRBJ2-3; abundance: -; v_gene: TRBV5-1; CDR3aa: CASSLSPTDTQYF; CDR3nt: TGCGCCAGCAGCTTGTCCCCTACAGATACGCAGTATTTT
d_gene: -; j_gene: TRBJ2-3; abundance: once; v_gene: TRBV12-2; CDR3aa: CASRRHGTGITDTQYF; CDR3nt: TGTGCAAGTCGCAGACACGGGACAGGCATTACAGATACGCAGTATTTT
d_gene: TRBD1; j_gene: TRBJ2-5; abundance: -; v_gene: TRBV27; CDR3aa: CASSRQGGETQYF; CDR3nt: TGTGCCAGCAGTAGACAGGGCGGAGAGACCCAGTACTTC
d_gene: TRBD1; j_gene: TRBJ1-1; abundance: -; v_gene: TRBV18; CDR3aa: CASSPTGVNTEAFF; CDR3nt: TGTGCCAGCTCACCGACAGGGGTGAACACTGAAGCTTTCTTT
d_gene: -; j_gene: TRBJ1-1; abundance: -; v_gene: TRBV28; CDR3aa: CASSDRIGTEAFF; CDR3nt: TGTGCCAGCAGCGACAGAATCGGCACTGAAGCTTTCTTT
d_gene: -; j_gene: TRBJ2-7; abundance: few; v_gene: TRBV4-2; CDR3aa: CASSQEEGDRSYEQYF; CDR3nt: TGTGCCAGCAGCCAAGAGGAAGGAGACAGGTCCTACGAGCAGTACTTC
d_gene: TRBD2; j_gene: TRBJ2-5; abundance: -; v_gene: TRBV19; CDR3aa: CASSRKSRLAGEGETQYF; CDR3nt: TGTGCCAGTAGTCGAAAATCAAGACTAGCGGGAGAAGGTGAGACCCAGTACTTC
d_gene: -; j_gene: TRBJ2-5; abundance: -; v_gene: TRBV11-2; CDR3aa: CASGPQETQYF; CDR3nt: TGTGCCAGCGGGCCACAAGAGACCCAGTACTTC
d_gene: TRBD1; j_gene: TRBJ1-3; abundance: once; v_gene: TRBV7-2; CDR3aa: CASRRTGSGNTIYF; CDR3nt: TGTGCCAGCAGGAGGACAGGGTCTGGAAACACCATATATTTT
d_gene: TRBD1; j_gene: TRBJ1-2; abundance: -; v_gene: TRBV6-1; CDR3aa: CASSEGQGTYGYTF; CDR3nt: TGTGCCAGCAGTGAGGGACAGGGGACGTATGGCTACACCTTC
d_gene: TRBD1; j_gene: TRBJ2-7; abundance: -; v_gene: TRBV4-1; CDR3aa: CASSQATGGTFGEQYF; CDR3nt: TGCGCCAGCAGCCAGGCGACAGGGGGAACCTTCGGCGAGCAGTACTTC
d_gene: -; j_gene: TRBJ2-4; abundance: -; v_gene: TRBV10-3; CDR3aa: CAISESTPGTKNIQYF; CDR3nt: TGTGCCATCAGTGAGTCGACCCCAGGGACCAAAAACATTCAGTACTTC
d_gene: TRBD1; j_gene: TRBJ2-7; abundance: -; v_gene: TRBV9; CDR3aa: CASSEWDRASEQYF; CDR3nt: TGTGCCAGCAGCGAGTGGGACAGAGCCTCCGAGCAGTACTTC
d_gene: -; j_gene: TRBJ1-1; abundance: once; v_gene: TRBV7-2; CDR3aa: CASSKWGDTEAFF; CDR3nt: TGTGCCAGCAGCAAGTGGGGGGACACTGAAGCTTTCTTT
d_gene: -; j_gene: TRBJ2-7; abundance: medium-sized; v_gene: TRBV27; CDR3aa: CASSLGQGGNEQYF; CDR3nt: TGTGCCAGCAGTTTAGGGCAGGGAGGCAACGAGCAGTACTTC
d_gene: -; j_gene: TRBJ2-1; abundance: -; v_gene: TRBV6-2/TRBV6-3; CDR3aa: CASSYSRETRHEQFF; CDR3nt: TGTGCCAGCAGTTACTCTCGGGAGACTCGACATGAGCAGTTCTTC
d_gene: -; j_gene: TRBJ1-6; abundance: -; v_gene: TRBV28; CDR3aa: CASSLEAGGSPLHF; CDR3nt: TGTGCCAGCAGTTTAGAGGCCGGGGGTTCACCCCTCCACTTT
d_gene: TRBD1; j_gene: TRBJ1-1; abundance: -; v_gene: TRBV2; CDR3aa: CATSRDRGGNTEAFF; CDR3nt: TGTGCCACTTCAAGGGACAGGGGGGGGAACACTGAAGCTTTCTTT
d_gene: -; j_gene: TRBJ2-6; abundance: -; v_gene: TRBV6-6; CDR3aa: CAGGGLSGANVLTF; CDR3nt: TGTGCCGGCGGGGGCCTCTCTGGGGCCAACGTCCTGACTTTC
d_gene: TRBD2; j_gene: TRBJ2-3; abundance: -; v_gene: TRBV12-3/TRBV12-4; CDR3aa: CASRTSGYTQYF; CDR3nt: TGTGCCAGCAGGACTAGCGGCTATACGCAGTATTTT
d_gene: -; j_gene: TRBJ1-5; abundance: few; v_gene: TRBV2; CDR3aa: CASSEGGSGNQPQHF; CDR3nt: TGTGCCAGCAGTGAAGGGGGCTCGGGCAATCAGCCCCAGCATTTT
d_gene: -; j_gene: TRBJ2-4; abundance: -; v_gene: TRBV5-6; CDR3aa: CASSLRGWAKNIQYF; CDR3nt: TGTGCCAGCAGCTTGAGGGGTTGGGCCAAAAACATTCAGTACTTC
d_gene: TRBD2; j_gene: TRBJ2-3; abundance: -; v_gene: TRBV4-1; CDR3aa: CASSQDWLAGGSTTDTQYF; CDR3nt: TGCGCCAGCAGCCAAGATTGGCTAGCGGGAGGCTCTACCACAGATACGCAGTATTTT
d_gene: -; j_gene: TRBJ1-1; abundance: -; v_gene: TRBV5-1; CDR3aa: CASSHEGNTEAFF; CDR3nt: TGCGCCAGCAGCCACGAGGGAAACACTGAAGCTTTCTTT
d_gene: -; j_gene: TRBJ1-2; abundance: once; v_gene: TRBV28; CDR3aa: CASRTGGQYYGYTF; CDR3nt: TGTGCCAGCAGGACCGGGGGTCAGTACTATGGCTACACCTTC
d_gene: -; j_gene: TRBJ1-1; abundance: medium-sized; v_gene: TRBV28; CDR3aa: CASSLPQVPTEAFF; CDR3nt: TGTGCCAGCAGTTTACCCCAGGTCCCCACTGAAGCTTTCTTT
d_gene: -; j_gene: TRBJ1-2; abundance: -; v_gene: TRBV28; CDR3aa: CASSPHGQIYGYTF; CDR3nt: TGTGCCAGCAGTCCACACGGACAGATCTATGGCTACACCTTC
d_gene: -; j_gene: TRBJ1-1; abundance: -; v_gene: TRBV6-5; CDR3aa: CATSQGSSGNTEAFF; CDR3nt: TGTGCCACCAGCCAAGGGAGTTCAGGGAACACTGAAGCTTTCTTT
d_gene: -; j_gene: TRBJ2-7; abundance: -; v_gene: TRBV28; CDR3aa: CASSLGGARSYEQYF; CDR3nt: TGTGCCAGCAGCTTAGGGGGGGCAAGGTCCTACGAGCAGTACTTC
d_gene: TRBD1; j_gene: TRBJ1-1; abundance: -; v_gene: TRBV6-6; CDR3aa: CASQTGGTEAFF; CDR3nt: TGTGCCAGCCAAACAGGGGGCACTGAAGCTTTCTTT
d_gene: -; j_gene: TRBJ2-1; abundance: -; v_gene: TRBV7-9; CDR3aa: CASSFMGADEQFF; CDR3nt: TGTGCCAGCAGCTTTATGGGGGCAGATGAGCAGTTCTTC